This T cell receptor beta chain was sequenced in a study of T cell responses to AZD1222 COVID-19 vaccine. Sequencing was performed with immunoSEQ multiplex PCR; in TCRdb, only in-frame clones are kept and a portion is missing. The sample holds about 140,000 clones, about 88% seen once. The CDR3 is made up of 16 amino acids. Germline V gene sequence: CDR1 MNHEY, CDR2 SMNVEV (reference sequence). Trimming at V came to 2 bases and at J to 1 base, leaving 5 bases not matched to a gene. The rearrangement links TRBV27 to TRBJ1-1; TRBD1 matches 9 bases. The TCR sequence derives from an adult in good health. The sample consisted of peripheral blood, taken on day 0 of AZD1222 vaccination. Here the CDR3 reads CASSLAGQGSNTEAFF. For the CDR3, the DNA is TGTGCCAGCAGTTTAGCGGGACAGGGATCGAACACTGAAGCTTTCTTT.